A selection of T cell receptor beta chains follows, all from one sample in a study of cytomegalovirus exposure and HLA in healthy donors. This table comes from immunoSEQ multiplex PCR, and its TCRdb copy is limited to in-frame clones, with some not included. Among some 70,000 clones listed, roughly 96% were seen once. Sequenced sample: PBMCs. Receptor source: a man aged 18-30 years in good health and CMV-seronegative. Both conserved end residues are part of each CDR3. Fields, in order: V gene, clone size, CDR3 protein. Clone size is given for some rows only: seen once, a few or many times, or a class if the clone is expanded.

TRBV6-5	once	CASSWSDRVQETQYF
TRBV11-1	.	CASSVTGGNGYTF
TRBV6-6	once	CASSYEAPGEQYF
TRBV6-5	.	CASSYSGDSYEQYF
TRBV7-3	.	CASSLIPSGSVYNEQFF
TRBV10-3	.	CAMLAGAYGYTF
TRBV4-2	.	CASSQDRTSGHSYNEQFF
TRBV7-6	.	CASSLGLAGYNEQFF
TRBV10-3	.	CAISDPGGNQPQHF
TRBV19	.	CASITGAQNTEAFF
TRBV30	.	CAWSRPPGLAELNTDTQYF
TRBV14	.	CASSLTGGLQEQYF
TRBV6-6	.	CASSYEAGGSYGYTF
TRBV28	.	CASSSPEGTEAFF
TRBV6-6	.	CASSMNTEAFF
TRBV27	.	CASSLARQGWSPLHF
TRBV19	.	CASSRTGTPTFSNQPQHF
TRBV5-5	once	CASSKGTGSTYEQYF
TRBV5-1	.	CASSFGSPDGYTF
TRBV10-1	.	CAILQDRVSHEQYF
TRBV29-1	.	CSVEYPGQGAYEQYF
TRBV7-9	.	CASSLDGVGGNTIYF
TRBV27	.	CASSLGAVNQPQHF
TRBV6-5	.	CASTLSPGTVYGYTF
TRBV9	.	CASSPSGQVFNGYTF
TRBV6-6	.	CATHGMVNEQFF
TRBV27	.	CASGTGTDTQYF
TRBV7-9	once	CASSLPTGTSTDTQYF
TRBV5-1	.	CASSLRTGGSPGANVLTF
TRBV5-4	.	CASSLAGGNTEAFF
TRBV6-1	.	CASSDQGNYGYTF
TRBV5-5	.	CASSFELQGPLPQHF
TRBV6-5	.	CASSYGAGLSNEQFF
TRBV12-1	.	CASSLPKQGGGNTIYF
TRBV6-1	.	CASSEAKTSLYYNEQFF